The 12 T cell receptor beta chains listed next were all sequenced from one sample in a study of cytomegalovirus exposure and HLA in healthy donors. The primer mix had 60 Vbeta and 13 Jbeta primers. Repertoires were generated with immunoSEQ multiplex PCR, while TCRdb's copy carries only in-frame clones and drops some. This table has 100,000 to 150,000 clones, around 67% appearing once. Input material: PBMCs. The receptors shown here come from a man in his sixties in good health and CMV-seropositive.

The J gene is TRBJ1-3, the V gene TRBV6-1; D perhaps matches TRBD1 (6 bases). This CDR3 is 15 amino acids long. Germline V gene sequence: CDR1 MNHNS, CDR2 SASEGT. The ends were cut back, 7 bases at V and 1 base at J, with 14 bases in the middle. This CDR3 reads CASTPRQVSGNTIYF. The CDR3 nucleotides are TGTGCCAGCACTCCCAGACAGGTTTCTGGAAACACCATATATTTT.

The chain recombines TRBV29-1 with TRBJ1-1; 7 positions agree with TRBD1. The CDR3 length is 13 residues. J gave up 2 bases and V 8 bases, and 8 bases lay outside the gene matches. CDR1 and CDR2 from the germline V gene are SQVTM and ANQGSEA. The DNA for the CDR3 is TGCAGCTCCAGGGGGACCCTTAACACTGAAGCTTTCTTT. It is translated as CSSRGTLNTEAFF.

V and J are TRBV2 and TRBJ1-4; a weak D match, TRBD1 (6 bases). The ends were cut back, 6 bases at V and 8 bases at J, with 10 bases in the middle. The CDR3 runs 12 residues. The V gene's germline CDR1 is SNHLY and CDR2 FYNNEI. CDR3 nucleotides: TGTGCCAGCAGCAGTACAGGGGAAAAACTGTTTTTT. Protein sequence: CASSSTGEKLFF.

The chain has TRBV13 and TRBJ1-6, with D uncertain. Germline-derived CDR1 and CDR2 are PRHDT and FYEKMQ (reference sequence). The CDR3 is 15 amino acids. V was trimmed by 4 bases and J by 4 bases, leaving 11 bases between them. For the CDR3, the DNA is TGTGCCAGCAGCTCAAGCTCGGGGTATAATTCACCCCTCCACTTT. As protein: CASSSSSGYNSPLHF. The full variable domain, its missing parts supplied by reference TRBV13 and TRBJ1-6, is AAGVIQSPRHLIKEKRETATLKCYPIPRHDTVYWYQQGPGQDPQFLISFYEKMQSDKGSIPDRFSAQQFSDYHSELNMSSLELGDSALYFCASSSSSGYNSPLHFGNGTRLTVT.

The chain joins TRBV20-1 to TRBJ2-5; D is unclear. V dropped 3 bases and J dropped 2 bases, with 4 bases sitting between them. There are 11 residues in the CDR3. CDR1 and CDR2 (germline): DFQATT, SNEGSKA (reference sequence). In DNA form, the CDR3 reads TGCAGTGCTAGGAGGCAAGAGACCCAGTACTTC. Its protein is CSARRQETQYF.

The rearrangement links TRBV29-1 to TRBJ2-7; TRBD2 might be the D (6 bases). V gave up 4 bases and J gave up 7 bases, with 17 bases separating them. The CDR3 is made up of 13 amino acids. Germline CDR1 SQVTM, CDR2 ANQGSEA. CDR3 sequence (DNA): TGCAGCGTTGTCGGAGGGACCTCGAGAGAGCAGTACTTC. This gives the protein CSVVGGTSREQYF.

The rearrangement uses TRBV4-2 and TRBJ2-3; TRBD2 might be the D (5 bases). Looked up from germline, CDR1 is LGHNA and CDR2 is YNFKEQ. The CDR3 runs 14 residues. V lost 1 base to trimming and J lost 4 bases, with 9 bases between them. The CDR3 sequence: CASSQVGDPDTQYF. The DNA of the CDR3 is TGTGCCAGCAGCCAAGTCGGGGATCCAGATACGCAGTATTTT.

V is TRBV6-1 and J is TRBJ2-1; 7 bases match TRBD1. V lost 3 bases and J lost 3; bases outside the gene matches: 11. CDR1 is MNHNS and CDR2 is SASEGT in the germline V gene. The CDR3 consists of 17 residues. CDR3 sequence: CASSDVTGTFLYNEQFF. The CDR3 nucleotides read TGTGCCAGCAGTGACGTGACAGGGACCTTTCTCTACAATGAGCAGTTCTTC.

This clone showed up just once. This sequence joins TRBV6-5 and TRBJ1-1, with D perhaps TRBD1 (6 bases). The CDR3 spans 15 residues. In germline, CDR1 is MNHEY, CDR2 SVGAGI. The V end lost 2 bases, the J end lost 11 bases, and 21 bases lay between the germline ends. The CDR3 region is CASSYGITGLPRAFF. CDR3 in DNA: TGTGCCAGCAGTTACGGAATCACAGGGCTGCCCCGGGCTTTCTTT.

The chain links TRBV9 to TRBJ1-2, with 7 bases aligning to TRBD1. The germline V gene has CDR1 SGDLS and CDR2 YYNGEE. The J segment lost 3 bases and the V segment lost 3 bases, leaving 8 bases of the junction unmatched. This CDR3 has 15 amino acids. As DNA, the CDR3 is TGTGCCAGCAGCGCAAGACAGGGCTTCGACTATGGCTACACCTTC. It yields the protein CASSARQGFDYGYTF. Supplemented by reference TRBV9 and TRBJ1-2, the full variable domain reads DSGVTQTPKHLITATGQRVTLRCSPRSGDLSVYWYQQSLDQGLQFLIQYYNGEERAKGNILERFSAQQFPDLHSELNLSSLELGDSALYFCASSARQGFDYGYTFGSGTRLTVV.

This rearrangement joins TRBV6-5 to TRBJ2-7, with TRBD1 matching over 8 bases. This CDR3 comprises 13 residues. The germline V gene has CDR1 MNHEY and CDR2 SVGAGI. V lost 6 bases and J lost 5; bases outside the gene matches: 6. The DNA of the CDR3 is TGTGCCAGCAGGCGGACAGGGCTCGACGAGCAGTACTTC. Amino acids: CASRRTGLDEQYF.

This clone showed up just a few times. An end of the junction differs from the germline gene, which may be a read error. This rearrangement joins TRBV7-9 to TRBJ1-5; D call uncertain. CDR1 SEHNR and CDR2 FQNEAQ come from the germline V gene (reference sequence). The CDR3 covers 12 residues. The CDR3 is CSSSFPNQPQHF. In nucleotides, the CDR3 is TGTTCCAGCAGCTTCCCTAATCAGCCCCAGCATTTT.